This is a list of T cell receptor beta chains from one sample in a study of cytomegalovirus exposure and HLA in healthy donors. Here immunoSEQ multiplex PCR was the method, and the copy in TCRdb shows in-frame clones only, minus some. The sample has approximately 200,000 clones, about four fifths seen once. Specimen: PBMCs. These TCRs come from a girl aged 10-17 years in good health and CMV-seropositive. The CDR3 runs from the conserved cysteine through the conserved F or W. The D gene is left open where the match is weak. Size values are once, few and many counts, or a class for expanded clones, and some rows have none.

DNA: TGCGCCAGCAGCTTGGGGCTCGGGACTGAAGCTTTCTTT
CDR3: CASSLGLGTEAFF
V: TRBV5-1
size: -
D: -
J: TRBJ1-1

DNA: TGTGCCACCAGCAGAGAATCCGGGACCCAGTACTTC
CDR3: CATSRESGTQYF
V: TRBV15
size: -
D: -
J: TRBJ2-5

DNA: TGTGCCAGCTCACCTACCTCGACAGGGTCGGGGCACGGGGAGCTGTTTTTT
CDR3: CASSPTSTGSGHGELFF
V: TRBV18
size: -
D: TRBD1
J: TRBJ2-2

DNA: TGTGCCATCAGTGGGACCGGGGTCTATAATTCACCCCTCCACTTT
CDR3: CAISGTGVYNSPLHF
V: TRBV10-3
size: -
D: -
J: TRBJ1-6

DNA: TGTGCCAGCAGGCGGATGCGAGCGGGGGGGAAGGGGGGAGAGCAGTTCTTC
CDR3: CASRRMRAGGKGGEQFF
V: TRBV7-9
size: -
D: TRBD2
J: TRBJ2-1

DNA: TGTGCCAGCAGCGTAGAAACCGGAGATACGCAGTATTTT
CDR3: CASSVETGDTQYF
V: TRBV9
size: -
D: -
J: TRBJ2-3

DNA: TGTGCCAGCAGCTTAGATTGGGAGGCCTATGGCTACACCTTC
CDR3: CASSLDWEAYGYTF
V: TRBV7-2
size: -
D: -
J: TRBJ1-2

DNA: TGCGCCAGCAGCGTCGAACCATGGACAGCGATCTACGAGCAGTACTTC
CDR3: CASSVEPWTAIYEQYF
V: TRBV5-1
size: -
D: -
J: TRBJ2-7

DNA: TGTGCCAGCAGTCCGGTCGACAGGTTGGGGGAAAAACTGTTTTTT
CDR3: CASSPVDRLGEKLFF
V: TRBV27
size: -
D: -
J: TRBJ1-4

DNA: TGTGCCAGCAGCTTAGGGTACAGGGGAGGAGGGAACACCATATATTTT
CDR3: CASSLGYRGGGNTIYF
V: TRBV7-7
size: -
D: TRBD1
J: TRBJ1-3

DNA: TGTGCCAGCAGCTTGGGACAGGCCTTCTACGAGCAGTACTTC
CDR3: CASSLGQAFYEQYF
V: TRBV13
size: -
D: TRBD1
J: TRBJ2-7

DNA: TGTGCCAGCGTCCCCTGGTACAGCCGCTTACCCGGAAACACCATATATTTT
CDR3: CASVPWYSRLPGNTIYF
V: TRBV28
size: -
D: -
J: TRBJ1-3

DNA: TGTGCCAGCAGCTTAGGGCAGGGGGACACCGGGGAGCTGTTTTTT
CDR3: CASSLGQGDTGELFF
V: TRBV13
size: few
D: TRBD1
J: TRBJ2-2

DNA: TGCGCCAGCAGCTCCACCGGGACTAGCTTCTTGGAGACCCAGTACTTC
CDR3: CASSSTGTSFLETQYF
V: TRBV5-1
size: -
D: TRBD2
J: TRBJ2-5

DNA: TGCGCCAGCAGTGTGTCCGCAGGGGGTCGGGATACGCAGTATTTT
CDR3: CASSVSAGGRDTQYF
V: TRBV10-1
size: -
D: TRBD1
J: TRBJ2-3

DNA: TGTGCCAGCAGCGTAGACGGGACAGTGAGCTACGAGCAGTACTTC
CDR3: CASSVDGTVSYEQYF
V: TRBV9
size: -
D: TRBD1
J: TRBJ2-7

DNA: TGTGCCAGCAGCTTAGAGGGGACAGATGGCACAGATACGCAGTATTTT
CDR3: CASSLEGTDGTDTQYF
V: TRBV7-2
size: -
D: TRBD1
J: TRBJ2-3

DNA: TGTGCCAGCTCACTGACAGGGAAGGACGGGGAGCTGTTTTTT
CDR3: CASSLTGKDGELFF
V: TRBV18
size: -
D: TRBD1
J: TRBJ2-2

DNA: TGCGCCAGCAGTGAGTCAGCAACAGGGTTCACCTACGAGCAGTACTTC
CDR3: CASSESATGFTYEQYF
V: TRBV10-1
size: few
D: -
J: TRBJ2-7

DNA: TGTGCCAGCAGTTTACAATCGGGAGCTAACTATGGCTACACCTTC
CDR3: CASSLQSGANYGYTF
V: TRBV27
size: -
D: -
J: TRBJ1-2

DNA: TGTGCCAGCAGCGGAGGGTGGACAGGAGCCGAGCAGTACTTC
CDR3: CASSGGWTGAEQYF
V: TRBV9
size: once
D: TRBD1
J: TRBJ2-7

DNA: TGTGCCAGCAGCTTAGACTTAGCGGGAAGGCGGTCCGGCTACACCTTC
CDR3: CASSLDLAGRRSGYTF
V: TRBV7-2
size: once
D: -
J: TRBJ1-2

DNA: TGCGCCAGCAGCCCCTTAAAAGGGGGTGACTATGGCTACACCTTC
CDR3: CASSPLKGGDYGYTF
V: TRBV5-1
size: -
D: -
J: TRBJ1-2

DNA: TGCGCCAGCAGTTCACGGTCAGGCAGCCTAAACGACTACGAGCAGTACTTC
CDR3: CASSSRSGSLNDYEQYF
V: TRBV5-1
size: few
D: -
J: TRBJ2-7

DNA: TGTGCCAGCAGCATCGGGGGGAACATTCAGTACTTC
CDR3: CASSIGGNIQYF
V: TRBV13
size: -
D: TRBD2
J: TRBJ2-4

DNA: TGTGCCAGCAGCAACGCGGGACTAGCGAAAACAGATACGCAGTATTTT
CDR3: CASSNAGLAKTDTQYF
V: TRBV7-2
size: -
D: TRBD2
J: TRBJ2-3

DNA: TGTGCCAGCAGCTTAGATCCGGGTGAGGGTGAAAAACTGTTTTTT
CDR3: CASSLDPGEGEKLFF
V: TRBV11-2
size: -
D: -
J: TRBJ1-4

DNA: TGTGCCTGGACCGTCGACAGGGGCAACACCATATATTTT
CDR3: CAWTVDRGNTIYF
V: TRBV30
size: -
D: TRBD1
J: TRBJ1-3

DNA: TGTGCCAGCAGTGTCGCGGGGGGATTCCCAGATACGCAGTATTTT
CDR3: CASSVAGGFPDTQYF
V: TRBV6-1
size: few
D: TRBD2
J: TRBJ2-3

DNA: TGTGCCAGCAGTTACTGGGGGCACAGGGGGATCTACGAGCAGTACTTC
CDR3: CASSYWGHRGIYEQYF
V: TRBV6-5
size: -
D: TRBD1
J: TRBJ2-7

DNA: TGTGCCAGCAGCGCCACGCGGGGGGGAGTCCAAGAGACCCAGTACTTC
CDR3: CASSATRGGVQETQYF
V: TRBV6-6
size: -
D: TRBD2
J: TRBJ2-5

DNA: TGTGCCATCAGTGAGGAGACAGGGACGGCCACCTTC
CDR3: CAISEETGTATF
V: TRBV10-3
size: -
D: TRBD1
J: TRBJ1-2